This T cell receptor (delta chain) was found in a study of gamma-delta T cells after stem cell transplantation. TCRdb re-called the RT-PCR reads using CATT. The table shows 1,500 to 2,000 delta-chain clones, with about 2% occurring only once. Germline V gives CDR1 GEAIGNYY, CDR2 EKD. This CDR3 spans 20 amino acids. V was clipped by 7 bases and J by 3 bases; unmatched bases: 25. Concerning this clone: TCRdb has a much larger clone's protein, which differs at residue 4 from the translation of this DNA, likely because of a read error; what is shown is the protein translated from the DNA. The same CDR3 is also encoded by other DNA sequences in this sample.

Sequenced input: gamma-delta T cells. This TCR was sampled from a human donor. It is not recorded whose cells these are; they may come from a transplant donor. The V gene is TRDV2, the J gene TRDJ1, with 10 nucleotides matching TRDD3. The CDR3 reads CACGSMLTGGSPQEADKLIF. In nucleotides, the CDR3 is TGTGCCTGCGGCTCGATGCTTACTGGGGGATCACCCCAGGAGGCCGATAAACTCATCTTT.